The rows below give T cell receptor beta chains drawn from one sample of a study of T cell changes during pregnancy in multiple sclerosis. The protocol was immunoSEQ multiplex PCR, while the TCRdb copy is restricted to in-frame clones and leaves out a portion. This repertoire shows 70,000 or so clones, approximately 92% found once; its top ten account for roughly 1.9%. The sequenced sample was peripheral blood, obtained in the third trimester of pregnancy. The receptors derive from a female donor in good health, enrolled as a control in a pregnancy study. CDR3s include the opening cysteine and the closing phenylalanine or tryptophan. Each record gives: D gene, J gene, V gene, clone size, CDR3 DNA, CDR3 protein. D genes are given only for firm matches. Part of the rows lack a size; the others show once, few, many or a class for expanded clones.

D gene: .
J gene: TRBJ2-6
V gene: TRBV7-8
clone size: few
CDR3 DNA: TGTGCCAGCAGCCATTACGCCCGGGCTGGGGCCAACGTCCTGACTTTC
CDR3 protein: CASSHYARAGANVLTF

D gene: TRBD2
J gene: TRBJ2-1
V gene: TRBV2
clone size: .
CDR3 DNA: TGTGCCAGCAAATCGGGTACTAGCGGGAGCAATGAGCAGTTCTTC
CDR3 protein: CASKSGTSGSNEQFF

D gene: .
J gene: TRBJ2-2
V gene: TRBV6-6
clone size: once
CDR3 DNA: TGTGCCAGCAGTTACCCAGCCGGGGAGCTGTTTTTT
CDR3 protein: CASSYPAGELFF

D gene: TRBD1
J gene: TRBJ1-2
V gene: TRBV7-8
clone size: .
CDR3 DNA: TGTGCCAGCAGCTCTGGACAGGGCGGCTATGGCTACACCTTC
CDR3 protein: CASSSGQGGYGYTF

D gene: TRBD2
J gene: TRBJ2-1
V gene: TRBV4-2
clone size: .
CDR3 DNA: TGTGCCAGCAGCCAAGATCTAAGATGGGAGGGGCGGGAGCAGTTCTTC
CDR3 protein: CASSQDLRWEGREQFF

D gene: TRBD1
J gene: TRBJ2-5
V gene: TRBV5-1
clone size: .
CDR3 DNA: TGCGCCAGCACCAGAGAACAGGGGGCCTGGGAGACCCAGTACTTC
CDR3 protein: CASTREQGAWETQYF

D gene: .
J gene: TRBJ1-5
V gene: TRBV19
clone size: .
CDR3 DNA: TGTGCCAGTAGTGCGACAGGCAATCAGCCCCAGCATTTT
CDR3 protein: CASSATGNQPQHF

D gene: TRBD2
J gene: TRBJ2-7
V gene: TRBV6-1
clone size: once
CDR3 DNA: TGTGCCAGCAGTGAAAGGACTAGCGGCTCCTACGAGCAGTACTTC
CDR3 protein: CASSERTSGSYEQYF

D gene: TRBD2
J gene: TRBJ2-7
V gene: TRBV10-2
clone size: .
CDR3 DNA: TGCGCCAGCAGCCTCTCTAGCGGCCTAACCTACGAGCAGTACTTC
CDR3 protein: CASSLSSGLTYEQYF

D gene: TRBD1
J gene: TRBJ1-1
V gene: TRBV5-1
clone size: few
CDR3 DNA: TGCGCCAGCAGCTCCTCACAGGGGGCAGGAACTGAAGCTTTCTTT
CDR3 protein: CASSSSQGAGTEAFF

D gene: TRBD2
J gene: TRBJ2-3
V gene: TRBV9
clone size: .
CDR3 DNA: TGTGCCAGCAGCGTAGGGCTAGCGGGACTCACAGATACGCAGTATTTT
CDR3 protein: CASSVGLAGLTDTQYF

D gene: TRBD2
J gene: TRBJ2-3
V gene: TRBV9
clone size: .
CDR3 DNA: TGTGCCAGCAGTGCCAATAGCGGGGCCCCAGATACGCAGTATTTT
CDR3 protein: CASSANSGAPDTQYF

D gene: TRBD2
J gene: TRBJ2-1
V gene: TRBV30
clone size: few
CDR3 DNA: TGTGCCTGGAGTGTAGACACCGGGGGGTATAATGAGCAGTTCTTC
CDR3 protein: CAWSVDTGGYNEQFF

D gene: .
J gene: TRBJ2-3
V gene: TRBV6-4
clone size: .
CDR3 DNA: TGTGCCAGCAGTGACCAGGGGGGTAGCACAGATACGCAGTATTTT
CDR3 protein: CASSDQGGSTDTQYF

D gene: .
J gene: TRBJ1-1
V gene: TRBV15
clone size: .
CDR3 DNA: TGTGCCACCAGCAGAGATTACCAGACTTCCGAAGCTTTCTTT
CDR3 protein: CATSRDYQTSEAFF

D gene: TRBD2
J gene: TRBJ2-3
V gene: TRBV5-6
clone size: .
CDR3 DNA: TGTGCCAGCAGCTTATTGCTAGCGGGGGGCACAGATACGCAGTATTTT
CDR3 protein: CASSLLLAGGTDTQYF

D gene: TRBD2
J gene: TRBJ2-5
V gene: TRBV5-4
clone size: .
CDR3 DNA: TGTGCCAGCAGCTCAGTGGGGGGGGTAGGGGAAGAGACCCAGTACTTC
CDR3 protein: CASSSVGGVGEETQYF

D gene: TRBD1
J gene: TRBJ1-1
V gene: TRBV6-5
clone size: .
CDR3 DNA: TGTGCCAGCAGTTATAGGGGGCCCGACACTGAAGCTTTCTTT
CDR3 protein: CASSYRGPDTEAFF

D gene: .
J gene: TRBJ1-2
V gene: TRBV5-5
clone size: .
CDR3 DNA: TGTGCCAGCAGCTTGGACACAAACTATGGCTACACCTTC
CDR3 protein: CASSLDTNYGYTF

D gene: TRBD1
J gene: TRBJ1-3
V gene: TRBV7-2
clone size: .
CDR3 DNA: TGTGCCAGCAGCCCTGCCCCTACAGGGGGTGGAAACACCATATATTTT
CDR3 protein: CASSPAPTGGGNTIYF

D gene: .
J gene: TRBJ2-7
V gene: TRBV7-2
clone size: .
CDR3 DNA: TGTGCCAGCACTACAGTTCCCGGCTACGAGCAGTACTTC
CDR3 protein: CASTTVPGYEQYF

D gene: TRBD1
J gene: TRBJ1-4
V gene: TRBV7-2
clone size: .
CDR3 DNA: TGTGCCAGCAGGAAGACAGGGGATAATGAAAAACTGTTTTTT
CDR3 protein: CASRKTGDNEKLFF

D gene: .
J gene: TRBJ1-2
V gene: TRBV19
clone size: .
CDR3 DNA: TGTGCCAGTAGTATTGGCACCGCTAACTATGGCTACACCTTC
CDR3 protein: CASSIGTANYGYTF

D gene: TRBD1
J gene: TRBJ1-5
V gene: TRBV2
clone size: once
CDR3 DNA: TGTGCCAGCAGCCCCGGCGCGACAGGGTTGAATCAGCCCCAGCATTTT
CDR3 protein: CASSPGATGLNQPQHF

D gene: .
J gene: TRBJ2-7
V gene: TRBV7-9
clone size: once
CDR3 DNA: TGTGCCAGCAGGGGAGGGGGCTACGAGCAGTACTTC
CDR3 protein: CASRGGGYEQYF

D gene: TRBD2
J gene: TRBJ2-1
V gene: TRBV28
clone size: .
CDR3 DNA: TGTGCCAGCAGGAGGATCGGGACTAGCGGGAGGGTACGGGAAGCCAATGAGCAGTTCTTC
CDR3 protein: CASRRIGTSGRVREANEQFF

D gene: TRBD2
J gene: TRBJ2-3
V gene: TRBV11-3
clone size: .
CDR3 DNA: TGTGCCAGCAGCTTAGGGGCGGGAGCGACAGATACGCAGTATTTT
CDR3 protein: CASSLGAGATDTQYF

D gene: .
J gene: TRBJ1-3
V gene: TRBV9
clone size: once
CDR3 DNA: TGTGCCAGCTCGGGGGTTGCTGGAAACACCATATATTTT
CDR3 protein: CASSGVAGNTIYF

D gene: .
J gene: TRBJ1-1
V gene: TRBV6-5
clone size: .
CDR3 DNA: TGTGCCACATCCCCCTTGAGTGGGCTGACTGAAGCTTTCTTT
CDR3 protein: CATSPLSGLTEAFF

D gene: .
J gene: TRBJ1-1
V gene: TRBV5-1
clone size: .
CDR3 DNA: TGCGCCAGCAGCGACCAGGGGCGGGTGACAAACACTGAAGCTTTCTTT
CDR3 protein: CASSDQGRVTNTEAFF

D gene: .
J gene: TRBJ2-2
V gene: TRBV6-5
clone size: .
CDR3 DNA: TGTGCCAGCAGTTACGGGCCGATCACCGGGGAGCTGTTTTTT
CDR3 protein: CASSYGPITGELFF

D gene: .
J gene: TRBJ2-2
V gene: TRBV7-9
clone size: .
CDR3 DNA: TGTGCCAGCAGCTTAAGACTAGCCGGGGAGCTGTTTTTT
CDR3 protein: CASSLRLAGELFF

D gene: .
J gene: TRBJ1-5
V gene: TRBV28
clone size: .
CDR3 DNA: TGTGCCAGCAGTCCCAGGATGGGCCGGAGGGGCAATCAGCCCCAGCATTTT
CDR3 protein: CASSPRMGRRGNQPQHF

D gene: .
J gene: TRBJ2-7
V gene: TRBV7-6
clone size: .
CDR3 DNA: TGTGCCAGCAGCTTAGGCGACAGCTACGAGCAGTACTTC
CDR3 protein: CASSLGDSYEQYF

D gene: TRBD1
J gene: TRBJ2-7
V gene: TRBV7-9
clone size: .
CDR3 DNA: TGTGCCAGCAGCTACCAGGGACAGAGCGACTACGAGCAGTACTTC
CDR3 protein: CASSYQGQSDYEQYF

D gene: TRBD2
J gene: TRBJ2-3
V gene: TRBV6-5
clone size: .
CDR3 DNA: TGTGCCAGCAGTCCCAGCGGGAGCTGGGATACGCAGTATTTT
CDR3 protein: CASSPSGSWDTQYF

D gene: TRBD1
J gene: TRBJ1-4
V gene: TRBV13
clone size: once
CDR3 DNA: TGTGCCAGCAGCTTCGGACAGGGGGGTAATGAAAAACTGTTTTTT
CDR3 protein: CASSFGQGGNEKLFF

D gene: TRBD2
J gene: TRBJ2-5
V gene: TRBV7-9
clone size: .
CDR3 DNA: TGTGCCAGCAGCCGAAAAGCGGGGGAGTACCAAGAGACCCAGTACTTC
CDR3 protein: CASSRKAGEYQETQYF

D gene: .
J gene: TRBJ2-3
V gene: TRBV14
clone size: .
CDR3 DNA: TGTGCCAGCAGCCAAAGGGGTATGGTTACGCAGTATTTT
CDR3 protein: CASSQRGMVTQYF

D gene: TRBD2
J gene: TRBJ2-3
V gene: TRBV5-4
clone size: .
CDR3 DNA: TGTGCCAGCAGCTTGGGCGGGGGGGCGACAGATACGCAGTATTTT
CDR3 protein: CASSLGGGATDTQYF

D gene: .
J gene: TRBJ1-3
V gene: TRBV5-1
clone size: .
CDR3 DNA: TGCGCCAGCAGCTTGGCCGAGTTCTCTGGAAACACCATATATTTT
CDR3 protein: CASSLAEFSGNTIYF